Below are 32 T cell receptor beta chains sequenced from a single sample in a study of post-analysis software for immune sequencing data. Broader study findings: Included in a set of roughly five TRBV segments more frequent in patients than controls were TRBV5-6, TRBV5-1 and TRBV20-1.

These receptors lack a known antigen. Unique molecular identifiers featured in each of the TCR beta cDNA libraries. TCRdb reanalysed the PCR reads using MiXCR and keeps one entry per CDR3 protein. The table records 180,000 or so distinct CDR3 sequences, over 25% of them present only once. Specimen: blood. These receptor sequences come from a girl under 18 with multiple sclerosis.

This sequence joins TRBV27 and TRBJ1-5, with 11 bases matching TRBD1. Looked up from germline, CDR1 is MNHEY and CDR2 is SMNVEV (reference sequence). J was trimmed by 4 bases and V by 8 bases; bases with no gene match: 7. The CDR3 is 15 residues long. Here the CDR3 reads CASGRTGGANQPQHF. CDR3 bases: TGTGCCAGCGGGAGGACAGGGGGCGCGAATCAGCCCCAGCATTTT.

The V call is TRBV5-1, the J call TRBJ2-1; TRBD2 matches at 10 bases. Germline V gene data show CDR1 as SGHRS and CDR2 as YFSETQ. J gave up 1 base and V 2 bases, and 6 bases lay outside the gene matches. The CDR3 consists of 17 residues. CDR3: CASSLTSGAPSYNEQFF. CDR3 nucleotides: TGCGCCAGCAGCTTAACTAGCGGGGCTCCTTCCTACAATGAGCAGTTCTTC.

This clonotype was seen ten or more times. The rearrangement links TRBV12-3 or TRBV12-4 to TRBJ1-5; D is undetermined. The V end lost 5 bases, the J end lost 7 bases, and 15 bases lay between the germline ends. There are 14 residues in the CDR3. The CDR3 is CASSLGGVGQPQHF. In nucleotides, the CDR3 is TGTGCCAGCAGTCTTGGCGGGGTTGGGCAGCCCCAGCATTTT.

This clonotype was found many times. This chain connects TRBV5-1 to TRBJ2-1, with D maybe TRBD1 (5 bases). From germline, CDR1 is SGHRS and CDR2 YFSETQ. V was trimmed by 3 bases and J by 7 bases, leaving 20 bases between them. This CDR3 comprises 16 residues. The DNA of the CDR3 is TGCGCCAGCAGCTCTGCCCAGGGATATACATTGAATGAGCAGTTCTTC. Its translation: CASSSAQGYTLNEQFF.

A word on this clonotype: A single base separates this from a much larger clone, so it may be a read error. The chain has TRBV15 and TRBJ2-1; tentative D call: TRBD2 (5 bases). In germline, CDR1 is LNHNV, CDR2 YYDKDF (reference sequence). The CDR3 runs to 16 residues. The CDR3: CATSRVSGLPYNEQLF. The DNA for the CDR3 is TGTGCCACCAGCAGAGTATCGGGGTTACCCTACAATGAGCAGTTATTC.

This clonotype has at least ten counts. This chain uses TRBV6-5 with TRBJ2-7, with TRBD2 matching 9 bases. CDR3 length: 13 amino acids. Trimming removed 7 bases from V and 2 bases from J; junction bases left unmatched: 3. Per the germline V gene, CDR1 is MNHEY and CDR2 is SVGAGI. DNA of the CDR3: TGTGCCAGCACCCGCGGGGGGGCCTACGAGCAGTACTTC. Residues: CASTRGGAYEQYF.

In the case of this clonotype: Possible read error: a much larger clone is one base away. The chain employs TRBV7-7 and TRBJ2-5, with 7 bases lining up with TRBD2. The ends lost 1 base at V and 13 bases at J; junction bases unmatched: 12. Germline V gives CDR1 SSHAT, CDR2 FNYEAQ (reference sequence). The CDR3 runs to 14 residues. Here the CDR3 reads CASSLGTSTAERYF. CDR3 nucleotide sequence: TGTGCCAGCAGCTTAGGGACTAGTACAGCCGAGCGGTACTTC.

This clonotype was seen many times. The V call is TRBV4-2, the J call TRBJ2-1; the match to TRBD2 covers 11 bases. Germline V CDR1 and CDR2: LGHNA, YNFKEQ. CDR3 length equals 16 residues. Unmatched junction bases numbered 10, after V lost 2 bases and J lost 10 bases. Here the CDR3 reads CASSQHTSGSRWEQFF. CDR3 coding DNA: TGTGCCAGCAGCCAACATACTAGCGGGAGTAGGTGGGAGCAGTTCTTC.

This clonotype was detected a few times. This sequence joins TRBV6-6 and TRBJ1-2; maybe TRBD1 (5 bases). V was shortened by 6 bases and J by 9 bases, with 20 bases between the two germline ends. The CDR3 consists of 14 residues. CDR1 and CDR2 from the germline V gene are MNHNY and SVGAGI (reference sequence). CDR3 coding DNA: TGTGCCAGCAGCGTAGCCGGGACCGAGAACCGCTACACCTTC. Protein sequence: CASSVAGTENRYTF.

The table lists this clonotype with a few counts. The J gene is TRBJ2-1, the V gene TRBV10-3; possible D gene TRBD2, 7 bases. Germline V CDR1 and CDR2: ENHRY, SYGVKD. With 7 bases removed from V and 0 bases from J, the gap between germline ends came to 16 bases. The CDR3 spans 16 residues. CDR3 protein: CAITKGGASSYNEQFF. CDR3 in DNA: TGTGCCATCACAAAGGGGGGGGCGAGCTCCTACAATGAGCAGTTCTTC.

This clonotype has just one count. It may be a read error: a sequence one base away is much more abundant. This rearrangement joins TRBV5-1 to TRBJ2-5; a possible D gene is TRBD1 (6 bases). CDR3 length: 14 amino acids. The germline gives CDR1 SGHRS, CDR2 YFSETQ. DNA of the CDR3: TGCGCCGGCAGCTCTTACAGGGTTGTGGAGACCCAGTACTTC. Translation: CAGSSYRVVETQYF.

This clonotype came up many times. V is TRBV27 and J is TRBJ2-7; possibly TRBD1 or TRBD2 for D (5 bases each). The V gene lost 6 bases and the J gene lost 3 bases, with 18 bases spanning the gap. The germline CDR1 and CDR2 sequences are MNHEY and SMNVEV (reference sequence). The CDR3 consists of 15 residues. The CDR3 DNA reads as TGTGCCAGCAGGTATAAACCGGGACCCTTCTACGAGCAGTACTTC. Residues: CASRYKPGPFYEQYF.

This clonotype appeared many times. The genes are TRBV6-6 and TRBJ2-5; D remains unclear. The CDR3 has 14 residues. Trimming removed 1 base from V and 4 bases from J, with 10 bases in between. The germline gives CDR1 MNHNY, CDR2 SVGAGI (reference sequence). The CDR3 coding sequence is TGTGCCAGCAGTTACTTCGGTGGTCGAGAGACCCAGTACTTC. Protein sequence: CASSYFGGRETQYF.

This clonotype was detected only a few times. J is TRBJ1-1 and V is TRBV19; D unresolved. From germline, CDR1 is LNHDA and CDR2 SQIVND (reference sequence). The CDR3 spans 12 residues. The V end lost 7 bases, the J end lost 1 base, and 7 bases lay between the germline ends. CDR3 DNA: TGTGCCAGTAAACGGTCGAACACTGAAGCTTTCTTT. Residues: CASKRSNTEAFF.

This clonotype was detected ten times or more. The chain is built from TRBV5-1 and TRBJ2-7, with 9 bases matching TRBD1. The CDR3 covers 15 residues. Germline V gene sequence: CDR1 SGHRS, CDR2 YFSETQ. The V gene end was trimmed by 3 bases and the J gene end by 4 bases; junction bases not matched to a gene: 8. CDR3 nucleotide sequence: TGCGCCAGCAGCTCCACCGGACAGGGGCAATACGAGCAGTACTTC. Residues: CASSSTGQGQYEQYF. Combining the CDR3 with reference TRBV5-1 and TRBJ2-7 gives the whole variable domain KAGVTQTPRYLIKTRGQQVTLSCSPISGHRSVSWYQQTPGQGLQFLFEYFSETQRNKGNFPGRFSGRQFSNSRSEMNVSTLELGDSALYLCASSSTGQGQYEQYFGPGTRLTVT.

This clonotype occurred a few times. The rearrangement uses TRBV7-9 and TRBJ2-3; D is perhaps TRBD2 (6 bases). The germline V gene has CDR1 SEHNR and CDR2 FQNEAQ (reference sequence). The CDR3 consists of 17 residues. Deletions cut 1 base from V and 5 bases from J, with 19 bases between. The CDR3 bases are TGTGCCAGCAGCTTAGGTCTGGGGACTTCTCGCGGAGATACGCAGTATTTT. It codes for CASSLGLGTSRGDTQYF.

Concerning this clonotype: This may be a read error, as it is one base from a much larger clone. The chain has TRBV29-1 and TRBJ2-4; a weak D match, TRBD2 (6 bases). Germline-derived CDR1 and CDR2 are SQVTM and ANQGSEA. Trimming stripped 7 bases from V and 15 bases from J, with 31 bases between. The CDR3 has 15 amino acids. CDR3 in DNA: TGCAGCGCCACGGAACAGGTAGCGGCAGCCTACGAGCGGTACTTC. Its translation is CSATEQVAAAYERYF.

The chain has TRBV29-1 and TRBJ1-1; D is unresolved. Trimming stripped 4 bases from V and 1 base from J, with 13 bases between. This CDR3 has 14 residues. Germline loops: CDR1 SQVTM, CDR2 ANQGSEA. CDR3 in DNA: TGCAGCGTTGTGAATCGGGCCCCGAACACTGAAGCTTTCTTT. Its translation: CSVVNRAPNTEAFF.

This clonotype was seen a few times. The chain is built from TRBV6-5 and TRBJ1-1; 7 nucleotides line up with TRBD1. Germline trimming cut 2 bases from V and 3 bases from J; bases unmatched to any gene: 3. Germline V gives CDR1 MNHEY, CDR2 SVGAGI. The CDR3 is 14 residues long. DNA for the CDR3: TGTGCCAGCAGTTACGGCAGGGGGGACACTGAAGCTTTCTTT. The encoded protein is CASSYGRGDTEAFF.

The CDR3 loop is CASSAGTPPLHF. In nucleotides, the CDR3 is TGTGCCAGCAGTGCTGGGACCCCACCCCTCCACTTT. V is TRBV28 and J is TRBJ1-6; D is possibly TRBD1 (5 bases). The CDR3 spans 12 residues. V was pared by 5 bases and J by 11 bases, with 10 bases between. Germline V gene lookup returns CDR1 MDHEN and CDR2 SYDVKM.

The chain is built from TRBV2 and TRBJ1-5; possibly TRBD1 for D (5 bases). Looked up from germline, CDR1 is SNHLY and CDR2 is FYNNEI. Trimming pared 6 bases from V and 3 bases from J, leaving 12 bases between. This CDR3 is built from 14 residues. For the CDR3, the DNA is TGTGCCAGCAGCCCTACAGGATACAATCAGCCCCAGCATTTT. This sequence encodes CASSPTGYNQPQHF.

As concerns this clonotype: A read error may produce the germline difference seen at one junction end. V and J are TRBV5-1 and TRBJ1-2; 10 nucleotides agree with TRBD1. Germline V CDR1 and CDR2: SGHRS, YFSETQ. CDR3 length: 13 residues. The CDR3, as DNA: TGCGCCAACAGCCCGGGACAGGGGTATGGCTACACCTTC. Protein sequence: CANSPGQGYGYTF.

This clonotype was seen at least ten times. This sequence joins TRBV20-1 and TRBJ2-7; 9 bases are a match to TRBD1. In germline, CDR1 is DFQATT, CDR2 SNEGSKA (reference sequence). CDR3 size: 14 residues. V dropped 5 bases and J dropped 1; count of bases not matched to a gene: 6. The DNA of the CDR3 is TGCAGTGCTCCAGACAGGGGGACTTCCTACGAGCAGTACTTC. It yields the protein CSAPDRGTSYEQYF.

As concerns this clonotype: This could be a read error, since a much larger clone is one nucleotide away. In this CDR3 the conserved last residue, phenylalanine or tryptophan, is missing, so a read error is likely. The chain recombines TRBV20-1 with TRBJ2-5; 8 bases align to TRBD1. CDR1 is DFQATT, CDR2 SNEGSKA, per germline (reference sequence). J lost 5 bases, V lost 5 bases, and 7 bases had no gene match. The CDR3 covers 13 residues. CDR3 DNA sequence: TGCAGTGCTGGGGCAGGGGGCACGGAGACCCAGTACGTC. Translation gives CSAGAGGTETQYV.

This clonotype was recorded many times. The chain uses TRBV7-2 and TRBJ2-3, with D maybe TRBD2 (6 bases). The CDR3 loop spans 17 amino acids. The germline V gene encodes CDR1 SGHTA and CDR2 FQGNSA. Trimming stripped 5 bases from V and 1 base from J, with 19 bases between. The CDR3 coding sequence is TGTGCCAGCAGCCGTCGGGACTTCCTCTGGGGCACAGATACGCAGTATTTT. Amino acid sequence: CASSRRDFLWGTDTQYF.

As regards this clonotype: This may be a read error, as it is one base from a much larger clone. V is TRBV28 and J is TRBJ1-2, with 8 bases that match TRBD1. The germline CDR1 and CDR2 sequences are MDHEN and SYDVKM. The CDR3 totals 12 residues. The junction had 1 base not matched to a gene; V was cut back by 8 bases and J by 2 bases. CDR3 sequence reads: CASGQGNYGYTF. CDR3 sequence (DNA): TGTGCCAGCGGACAGGGCAACTATGGCTACACCTTC.

Regarding this clonotype: This clone may be a read error of a much larger clone one base away. This sequence joins TRBV20-1 and TRBJ2-5, with D perhaps TRBD1 (6 bases). There are 12 residues in the CDR3. V lost 7 bases and J 2 bases, leaving 11 bases between the germline ends. Per the germline V gene, CDR1 is DFQATT and CDR2 is SNEGSKA (reference sequence). The CDR3 is CSGIGQQETQYF. As DNA, the CDR3 is TGCAGTGGGATTGGACAGCAAGAGACCCAGTACTTC.

The sample holds many counts of this clonotype. The rearrangement links TRBV12-3 or TRBV12-4 to TRBJ2-1; D uncertain. Trimming took 3 bases from V and 8 from J, leaving 14 bases between them. The CDR3 runs 14 residues. CDR3 protein: CASSFLQLGDEQFF. The DNA of the CDR3 is TGTGCCAGCAGTTTTCTACAGCTTGGGGATGAGCAGTTCTTC.

This clonotype was counted ten times or more. The CDR3: CASSPTPGNYGYTF. The CDR3 coding sequence is TGTGCCAGCAGCCCTACCCCAGGGAACTATGGCTACACCTTC. This chain joins TRBV7-3 and TRBJ1-2, with TRBD1 as a possible D gene (5 bases). The ends were cut back, 5 bases at V and 2 bases at J, with 12 bases in the middle. The CDR3 contains 14 residues. The germline CDR1 and CDR2 sequences are SGHTA and FQGTGA.

V usage is TRBV5-5 and J usage is TRBJ1-4; D uncertain. The CDR3 is 13 residues long. CDR1 and CDR2 (germline): SGHKS, YYEKEE (reference sequence). V lost 4 bases to trimming and J lost 4 bases, with 8 bases between them. CDR3 nucleotide sequence: TGTGCCAGCAGCGAGAGCAATAATGAAAAACTGTTTTTT. Amino acids: CASSESNNEKLFF.

This clonotype was seen only a few times. The V gene is TRBV12-3 or TRBV12-4, the J gene TRBJ1-1; unclear D gene. The CDR3 has 13 amino acids. Between the trimmed V and J ends, which lost 6 bases and 0 bases, there was a span of 8 bases. CDR3 residues: CASSQTMNTEAFF. The DNA of the CDR3 is TGTGCCAGCAGCCAAACTATGAACACTGAAGCTTTCTTT.

Points on this clonotype: This may stem from a read error, because a much larger clone lies one nucleotide away. CDR3 in DNA: TGCAGCGCCGAGCTGCCAGGGAACCACGAGCAGTACTTC. Its translation is CSAELPGNHEQYF. This rearrangement joins TRBV29-1 to TRBJ2-7; tentative D call: TRBD1 (5 bases). The CDR3 is made up of 13 amino acids. Germline CDR1 SQVTM, CDR2 ANQGSEA. The ends were cut back, 7 bases at V and 5 bases at J, with 18 bases in the middle.